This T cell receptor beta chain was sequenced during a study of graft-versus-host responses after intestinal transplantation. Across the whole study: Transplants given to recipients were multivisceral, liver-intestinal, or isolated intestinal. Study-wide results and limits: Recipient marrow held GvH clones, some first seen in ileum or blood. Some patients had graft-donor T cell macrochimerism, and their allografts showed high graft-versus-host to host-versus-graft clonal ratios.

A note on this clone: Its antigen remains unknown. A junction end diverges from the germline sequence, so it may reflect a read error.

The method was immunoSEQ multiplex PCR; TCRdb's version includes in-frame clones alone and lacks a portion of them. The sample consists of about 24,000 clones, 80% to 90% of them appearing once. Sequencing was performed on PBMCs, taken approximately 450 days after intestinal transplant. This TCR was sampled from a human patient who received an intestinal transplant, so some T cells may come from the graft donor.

The CDR3 DNA follows: TGTGCTCGTGGTTTGGTACTAGTGGGGGGAGGGGCCAACGTCCTGACTTTC. Its protein is CARGLVLVGGGANVLTF. This sequence joins TRBV12-5 and TRBJ2-6; TRBD2 might be the D (6 bases). The CDR3 consists of 17 residues. Germline CDR1 reads LGHNT; CDR2 reads FRNRAP.